This T cell receptor beta chain came from a study of T cell responses to AZD1222 COVID-19 vaccine. This clone was seen more than once but under ten times. The antigen is not known. Second doses that came at about 4 or about 12 weeks were put together. V dropped 4 bases and J dropped 5 bases, with 12 bases sitting between them. The V gene's germline CDR1 is SEHNR and CDR2 FQNEAQ (reference sequence). This CDR3 region has 14 residues. Clones were sequenced by immunoSEQ multiplex PCR, and TCRdb holds only the in-frame ones, with some missing. The repertoire includes just over 90,000 clones, 75% to 90% of them detected once, and about 2.5% sits in the top ten. Study-wide results and limits: Donors were chiefly white British, with a greater number of females, and clonal diversity was perhaps underestimated. Targeting of unmutated variant regions was reportedly seen in nearly half of spike-specific TCRs.

V and J are TRBV7-9 and TRBJ1-5, with D perhaps TRBD1 (6 bases). This TCR came from an adult who received the AZD1222 COVID-19 vaccine. The specimen was peripheral blood, collected 28 days after the second AZD1222 dose. DNA of the CDR3: TGTGCCAGCAGCTCACCCGCAGGGGATCAGCCCCAGCATTTT. It codes for CASSSPAGDQPQHF.